The sequence of this TCR beta chain was determined in a study of identical twins. Overall study results and limits: Out-of-frame alpha sequences common to twins exhibited a surplus of low generation probability. Conclusions were based on cross-sectional statistical analysis, without following the same donors. Memory repertoires lacked the insertion deficit that abundant cord blood beta clonotypes showed.

TCRdb re-called the 5' RACE reads with MiXCR, one entry per CDR3 protein. The profile shows a few hundred thousand distinct CDR3 sequences, roughly 15% of them singletons. On this clonotype: Its antigen remains unidentified.

CDR3 length: 18 residues. After removal of 10 bases from V and 4 bases from J, the junction contained 19 bases not matched to a gene. This sample was shared with a second study, whose subject was yellow fever vaccine responses in identical twins.

This clonotype was sampled from a woman younger than 35 in good health. This chain joins TRBV12-3 or TRBV12-4 and TRBJ2-3; 11 bases fit TRBD2. The sample consisted of CD4+ T cells sorted from blood. CDR3 sequence (DNA): TGTGCCATCTGTTTAGTAGGATGGACTAGCGGGTGGGCAGATACGCAGTATTTT. This gives the protein CAICLVGWTSGWADTQYF.